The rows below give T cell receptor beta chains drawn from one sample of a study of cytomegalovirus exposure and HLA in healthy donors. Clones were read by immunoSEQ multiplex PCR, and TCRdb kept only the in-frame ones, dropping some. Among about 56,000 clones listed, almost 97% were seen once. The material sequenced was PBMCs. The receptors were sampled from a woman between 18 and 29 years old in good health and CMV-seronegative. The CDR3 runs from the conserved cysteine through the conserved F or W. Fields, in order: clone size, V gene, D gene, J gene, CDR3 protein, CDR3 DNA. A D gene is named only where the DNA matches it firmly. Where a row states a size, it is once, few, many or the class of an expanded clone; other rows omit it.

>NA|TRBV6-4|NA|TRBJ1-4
CASPTASDGELFF
TGTGCCAGTCCCACAGCCAGTGACGGGGAACTGTTTTTT
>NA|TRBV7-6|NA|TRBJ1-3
CASSTPGRSGNTIYF
TGTGCCAGCAGCACCCCAGGGCGGTCTGGAAACACCATATATTTT
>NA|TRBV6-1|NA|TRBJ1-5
CASSEPGGWEPQHF
TGTGCCAGCAGTGAACCGGGGGGGTGGGAGCCCCAGCATTTT
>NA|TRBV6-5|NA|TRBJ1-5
CASSYSWQSNQPQHF
TGTGCCAGCAGTTACTCGTGGCAGAGCAATCAGCCCCAGCATTTT
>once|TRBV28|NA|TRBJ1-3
CASRLAGGPDSGNTIYF
TGTGCCAGCAGACTGGCCGGGGGGCCCGACTCTGGAAACACCATATATTTT
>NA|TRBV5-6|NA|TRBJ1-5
CASSLGPSNQPQHF
TGTGCCAGCAGCTTGGGGCCCTCCAATCAGCCCCAGCATTTT
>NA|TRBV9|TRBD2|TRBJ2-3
CASQSGGPSPDTQYF
TGTGCCAGCCAAAGCGGGGGGCCCTCCCCAGATACGCAGTATTTT
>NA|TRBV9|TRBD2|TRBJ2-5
CASSVGTSGRARETQYF
TGTGCCAGCAGCGTAGGGACTAGCGGGAGGGCCCGGGAGACCCAGTACTTC
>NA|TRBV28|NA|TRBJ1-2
CASSLQAQGFGGYTF
TGTGCCAGCAGTCTCCAGGCCCAGGGGTTTGGTGGCTACACCTTC
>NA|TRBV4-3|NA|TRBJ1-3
CASSKGGGSGNTIYF
TGCGCCAGCAGCAAGGGGGGGGGCTCTGGAAACACCATATATTTT
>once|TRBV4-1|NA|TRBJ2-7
CASSQGPGVWQYF
TGCGCCAGCAGCCAAGGGCCGGGGGTATGGCAGTACTTC
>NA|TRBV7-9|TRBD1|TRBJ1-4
CASRKKLGTGGEANEKLFF
TGTGCCAGCAGAAAGAAGCTGGGGACAGGGGGCGAGGCTAATGAAAAACTGTTTTTT
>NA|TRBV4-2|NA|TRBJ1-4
CASSDLKGEKLFF
TGTGCCAGCAGCGACCTTAAGGGGGAAAAACTGTTTTTT
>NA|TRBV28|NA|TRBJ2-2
CATTGGGQGNTGELFF
TGTGCCACCACGGGGGGGGGACAGGGAAACACCGGGGAGCTGTTTTTT
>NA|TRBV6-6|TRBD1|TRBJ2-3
CASSPRTGLPDTQYF
TGTGCCAGCAGTCCCCGGACAGGGCTGCCAGATACGCAGTATTTT
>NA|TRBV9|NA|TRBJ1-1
CASSLPREWRLNTEAFF
TGTGCCAGCAGCCTCCCTCGGGAGTGGCGACTGAACACTGAAGCTTTCTTT
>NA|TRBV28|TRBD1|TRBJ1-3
CASSLGQEGSGNTIYF
TGTGCCAGCAGTCTCGGACAGGAAGGCTCTGGAAACACCATATATTTT
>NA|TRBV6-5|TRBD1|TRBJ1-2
CASSPDRGYGYTF
TGTGCCAGCAGCCCCGACAGGGGATATGGCTACACCTTC
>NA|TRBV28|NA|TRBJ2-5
CASSFGSGETQYF
TGTGCCAGCAGTTTTGGGTCGGGGGAGACCCAGTACTTC
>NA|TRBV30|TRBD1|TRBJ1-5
CAWSAPGTGVSNQPQHF
TGTGCCTGGAGTGCCCCCGGGACAGGGGTTAGCAATCAGCCCCAGCATTTT
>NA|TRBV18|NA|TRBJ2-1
CASSPRVTANNEQFF
TGTGCCAGCTCACCACGGGTGACAGCCAACAATGAGCAGTTCTTC
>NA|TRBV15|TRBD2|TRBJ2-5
CATSRDVGLARHQETQYF
TGTGCCACCAGCAGAGATGTGGGACTAGCGCGTCACCAAGAGACCCAGTACTTC
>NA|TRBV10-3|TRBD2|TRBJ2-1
CAISEGGLAGVGSYNEQFF
TGTGCCATCAGTGAGGGGGGGCTAGCGGGGGTGGGATCCTACAATGAGCAGTTCTTC
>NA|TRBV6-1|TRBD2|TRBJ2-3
CASSARLAGGLSTDTQYF
TGTGCCAGCAGTGCTCGACTAGCGGGAGGGCTAAGCACAGATACGCAGTATTTT
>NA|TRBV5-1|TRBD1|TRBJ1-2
CASSPTGVGGYTF
TGCGCCAGCAGCCCGACAGGGGTCGGTGGCTACACCTTC